The entry below describes one T cell receptor beta chain. This clone's antigen is unknown. Qualities for individual bases were not recorded, and no much larger clone is one base off. Receptors were amplified or captured by the immunoSEQ multiplex PCR assay. This is the immuneACCESS table as TCRdb keeps it, with only in-frame sequences that have V and J called. A part of the clones is gone; compared with another copy, unresolved V genes explain less than half, and the rest is unexplained. This sample comprises fewer than 50,000 clones, 94% of them detected only once. The ten largest account for 7.5% to 10% of the sample. The data were taken from a study of T cell changes during pregnancy in multiple sclerosis (dated by TCRdb to the late 2010s). Concerning the study at large: The study looked at changes in the T cell repertoire across pregnancy in women with multiple sclerosis.

CDR1 and CDR2 are read off the germline V gene as LGHNA and YSLEER. Germline trimming: 8 bases from V, 4 bases from J; junction bases outside gene matches: 8. The CDR3 runs 15 residues from the cysteine to the phenylalanine. Of the read, only the CDR3 DNA is kept; its 45 bases are in frame from base 1. This sample comprised CD8+ T cells from peripheral blood mononuclear cells, obtained in the third trimester of pregnancy. The sequence joins TRBV4-3 to TRBJ2-1; 10 middle bases align to TRBD2. The receptor's source is a female donor with multiple sclerosis, enrolled in a pregnancy study. The CDR3 region reads CASRPGTSAYNEQFF. The nucleotides read TGCGCCAGCCGGCCCGGGACTAGCGCTTACAATGAGCAGTTCTTC.